The 3 T cell receptor beta chains presented below share a single source sample, sequenced in a study of T cells in Graves' hyperthyroidism and ophthalmopathy. Amplified TCR beta CDR3 regions derived from RNA transcripts. In the first-round RT-PCR of the TCR CDR3, the HTBI primer set was used. One entry per CDR3 protein results from TCRdb running MiXCR on the multiplex PCR reads. The sample records 500,000 to 650,000 distinct CDR3 sequences, 12% to 15% being singletons. The sample taken for sequencing was blood. All receptors come from a woman in her thirties or forties with Graves' hyperthyroidism.

This clonotype was found many times. V and J are TRBV7-3 and TRBJ2-1; D is undetermined. Germline V gives CDR1 SGHTA, CDR2 FQGTGA. The CDR3 loop spans 13 amino acids. Trimming cost V 2 bases and J 8 bases, with 10 bases left between them. CDR3 in amino acids: CASSLPGSDEQFF. The CDR3 nucleotides are TGTGCCAGCAGCTTACCAGGATCCGATGAGCAGTTCTTC.

The rearrangement uses TRBV12-3 or TRBV12-4 and TRBJ2-1; TRBD2 matches 7 bases. V shed 8 bases and J 6 bases; nucleotides not matched to a gene: 10. The CDR3 totals 14 residues. The CDR3 DNA is TGTGCCAGCCTTGGGGGGGGGATACGCAATGAGCAGTTCTTC. The encoded protein is CASLGGGIRNEQFF.

This clonotype has just a few counts. For the CDR3, the DNA is TGTGCCTGCCACTCTGGGGCCAACGTCCTGACTTTC. This codes for CACHSGANVLTF. This rearrangement joins TRBV30 to TRBJ2-6; the D is unclear. Trimming stripped 6 bases from V and 0 bases from J, with 3 bases between. Germline V CDR1 and CDR2: GTSNPN, SVGIG (reference sequence). This CDR3 contains 12 residues.